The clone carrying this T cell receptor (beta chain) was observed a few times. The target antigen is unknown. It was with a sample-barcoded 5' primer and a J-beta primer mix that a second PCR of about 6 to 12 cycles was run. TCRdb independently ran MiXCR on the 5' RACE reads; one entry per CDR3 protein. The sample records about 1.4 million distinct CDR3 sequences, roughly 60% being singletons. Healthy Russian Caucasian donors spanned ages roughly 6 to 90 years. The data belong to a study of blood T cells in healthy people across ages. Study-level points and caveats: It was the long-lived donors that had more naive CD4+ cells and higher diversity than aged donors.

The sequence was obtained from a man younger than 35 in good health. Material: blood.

CDR3 sequence: CASSLIRGYTF. Here the CDR3 DNA reads TGTGCCAGCAGTTTAATCAGGGGCTACACCTTC. V is TRBV12-3 or TRBV12-4 and J is TRBJ1-2; D is uncertain. The ends were cut back, 2 bases at V and 8 bases at J, with 6 bases in the middle. This CDR3 contains 11 residues.